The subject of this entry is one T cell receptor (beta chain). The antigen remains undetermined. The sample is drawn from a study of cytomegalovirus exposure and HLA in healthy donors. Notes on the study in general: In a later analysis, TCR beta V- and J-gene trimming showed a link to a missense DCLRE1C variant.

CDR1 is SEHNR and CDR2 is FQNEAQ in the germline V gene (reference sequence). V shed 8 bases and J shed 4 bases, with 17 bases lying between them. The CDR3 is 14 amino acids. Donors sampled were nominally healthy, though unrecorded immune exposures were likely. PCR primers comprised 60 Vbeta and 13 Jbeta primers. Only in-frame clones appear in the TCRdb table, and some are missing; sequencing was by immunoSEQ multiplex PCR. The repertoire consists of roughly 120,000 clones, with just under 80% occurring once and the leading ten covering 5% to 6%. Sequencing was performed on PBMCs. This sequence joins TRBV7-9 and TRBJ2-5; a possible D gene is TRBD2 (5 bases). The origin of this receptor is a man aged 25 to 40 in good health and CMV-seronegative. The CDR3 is CASSGVGLGETQYF. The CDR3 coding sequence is TGTGCCAGCTCCGGGGTAGGGTTAGGAGAGACCCAGTACTTC. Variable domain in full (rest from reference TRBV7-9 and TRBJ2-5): DTGVSQNPRHKITKRGQNVTFRCDPISEHNRLYWYRQTLGQGPEFLTYFQNEAQLEKSRLLSDRFSAERPKGSFSTLEIQRTEQGDSAMYLCASSGVGLGETQYFGPGTRLLVL.